Following are 15 T cell receptor beta chains from one sample sequenced in a study of T cell clones after liver transplantation (dated by TCRdb to about 2019). The library was made by the immunoSEQ multiplex PCR assay. In TCRdb, the immuneACCESS table is reduced to in-frame sequences with V and J assigned. These tables do not hold every clone; where another copy was compared, an unresolved V gene accounts for under half, and the others remain unexplained. The sample records around 71,000 clones, around 80% of which are singletons. About 0.79% of the sample is held by the ten biggest clonotypes. This material consisted of CD4+ T cells from blood, taken 12 months after liver transplant. The source is a human patient who received a liver transplant. Following transplantation, T cells from the graft donor may be among those present.

This clone came up a few times. The CDR3 spells CATSSKGPGEAFF. The DNA for the CDR3 is TGTGCCACCAGCAGTAAGGGACCTGGGGAAGCTTTCTTT. This chain connects TRBV15 to TRBJ1-1; weak D call: TRBD1 (5 bases). CDR3 length equals 13 residues. Trimming took 3 bases from V and 8 from J, leaving 13 bases between them. Germline V gene data show CDR1 as LNHNV and CDR2 as YYDKDF (reference sequence).

The V gene is TRBV18, the J gene TRBJ2-5, with D uncertain. Per germline, CDR1 KGHSH and CDR2 LQKENI. The germline V and J ends were trimmed by 5 bases and 1 base, with 5 bases remaining between them. The length of the CDR3 is 12 residues. This chain's CDR3 is CASSGPQETQYF. CDR3 coding DNA: TGTGCCAGCTCAGGGCCCCAAGAGACCCAGTACTTC.

V is TRBV4-1 and J is TRBJ2-3, with a possible D match to TRBD2 (6 bases). Germline V lookup: CDR1 MGHRA, CDR2 YSYEKL. V was clipped by 1 base and J by 0 bases, with 11 bases between them. The CDR3 is 16 residues long. In DNA form, the CDR3 reads TGCGCCAGCAGCCAAGTTCCGGGGACTAGCACAGATACGCAGTATTTT. Translating it yields CASSQVPGTSTDTQYF.

Here the CDR3 DNA reads TGTGCCAGCACCCTAGAAACCGGGGAGCTGTTTTTT. This encodes CASTLETGELFF. The V call is TRBV28, the J call TRBJ2-2, with D uncertain. The V and J ends lost 7 bases and 5 bases respectively, with 8 bases between them. Germline-derived CDR1 and CDR2 are MDHEN and SYDVKM. The CDR3 contains 12 residues.

The genes are TRBV6-1 and TRBJ1-2; 8 bases fit TRBD1. Germline assignment: CDR1 MNHNS and CDR2 SASEGT. The CDR3 is 15 residues long. Losses at the gene ends were 5 bases for V and 7 bases for J; bases not matched to a gene: 12. The CDR3, as DNA: TGTGCCAGCAGTTCCGGACAGGGTTGGGCTCTTGGCTACACCTTC. It translates to CASSSGQGWALGYTF.

The V gene is TRBV9, the J gene TRBJ1-4, with D possibly being TRBD1 (6 bases). Germline values: CDR1 SGDLS, CDR2 YYNGEE. V lost 0 bases to trimming and J lost 5 bases, with 11 bases between them. CDR3 length: 15 amino acids. The CDR3 bases are TGTGCCAGCAGCGTAGAGGGTACAGGGAATGAAAAACTGTTTTTT. It translates to CASSVEGTGNEKLFF. Together with reference TRBV9 and TRBJ1-4, the CDR3 gives the full variable domain: DSGVTQTPKHLITATGQRVTLRCSPRSGDLSVYWYQQSLDQGLQFLIQYYNGEERAKGNILERFSAQQFPDLHSELNLSSLELGDSALYFCASSVEGTGNEKLFFGSGTQLSVL.

This chain connects TRBV5-6 to TRBJ2-2; maybe TRBD1 (5 bases). The germline gives CDR1 SGHDT, CDR2 YYEEEE. Deletions cut 1 base from V and 1 base from J, with 11 bases between. The CDR3 is 16 amino acids. The CDR3 DNA reads as TGTGCCAGCAGCTTGATAGGGGCACAGAACACCGGGGAGCTGTTTTTT. Its translation is CASSLIGAQNTGELFF.

The V and J genes are TRBV18 and TRBJ2-3, with a weak D call TRBD1 (6 bases). The V and J ends lost 3 bases and 3 bases respectively, with 10 bases between them. Germline CDR1 reads KGHSH; CDR2 reads LQKENI. The CDR3 extends over 14 amino acids. In DNA, the CDR3 is TGTGCCAGCTCACCGGACAGACAGACAGATACGCAGTATTTT. It specifies CASSPDRQTDTQYF.

This chain joins TRBV11-2 and TRBJ2-5; the match to TRBD2 covers 10 bases. CDR1 is SGHAT and CDR2 is FQNNGV in the germline V gene. This CDR3 has 15 amino acids. The junction had 8 bases not matched to a gene; V was cut back by 6 bases and J by 4 bases. CDR3 sequence: CASRASGRGGETQYF. As DNA, the CDR3 is TGTGCCAGCAGGGCTAGCGGGAGAGGTGGAGAGACCCAGTACTTC.

The rearrangement links TRBV27 to TRBJ2-4; D remains unclear. CDR3 length: 15 residues. The germline V gene has CDR1 MNHEY and CDR2 SMNVEV (reference sequence). V dropped 11 bases and J dropped 3 bases, with 20 bases sitting between them. CDR3: CAAPSDLSDKNIQYF. The DNA of the CDR3 is TGTGCCGCTCCCTCGGACCTCTCAGACAAAAACATTCAGTACTTC.

The rearrangement joins TRBV7-9 to TRBJ2-7; no clear D gene. Germline V gives CDR1 SEHNR, CDR2 FQNEAQ (reference sequence). This CDR3 region has 12 residues. V was clipped by 2 bases and J by 3 bases, with 5 bases between them. The CDR3, as DNA: TGTGCCAGCAGCTTAAACGGCTACGAGCAGTACTTC. Encoded protein: CASSLNGYEQYF.

This clone came up once. V and J are TRBV4-3 and TRBJ2-3; 9 bases map to TRBD1. Germline V lookup: CDR1 LGHNA, CDR2 YSLEER. After removal of 4 bases from V and 0 bases from J, the junction contained 5 bases not matched to a gene. The CDR3 has 16 residues. CDR3 DNA: TGCGCCAGCAGCCTTAGACAGGGGGGTAGCACAGATACGCAGTATTTT. Translation: CASSLRQGGSTDTQYF.

The chain joins TRBV18 to TRBJ1-1; D is ambiguous. The V end lost 2 bases, the J end lost 6 bases, and 28 bases lay between the germline ends. From germline, CDR1 is KGHSH and CDR2 LQKENI. This CDR3 has 19 amino acids. CDR3 sequence reads: CASSPGVGVITDDEPEAFF. As DNA, the CDR3 is TGTGCCAGCTCACCAGGGGTTGGTGTGATAACTGACGATGAACCTGAAGCTTTCTTT.

The J gene is TRBJ2-7, the V gene TRBV5-1; 11 bases fit TRBD2. Trimming took 7 bases from V and 1 from J; bases not matched to a gene: 4. The CDR3 runs 14 residues. CDR1 and CDR2 from the germline V gene are SGHRS and YFSETQ. The CDR3 loop reads CASAGTSGSYEQYF. CDR3 DNA sequence: TGCGCCAGCGCCGGGACTAGCGGTTCCTACGAGCAGTACTTC.

V gene TRBV5-1 combines with J gene TRBJ1-1; D gene ambiguous. Trimming left V 0 bases short and J 1 base short, with 7 bases between. The CDR3 has 14 residues. The germline V gene encodes CDR1 SGHRS and CDR2 YFSETQ. The CDR3 coding sequence is TGCGCCAGCAGCTTGGTTGACACGAACACTGAAGCTTTCTTT. Translation: CASSLVDTNTEAFF.